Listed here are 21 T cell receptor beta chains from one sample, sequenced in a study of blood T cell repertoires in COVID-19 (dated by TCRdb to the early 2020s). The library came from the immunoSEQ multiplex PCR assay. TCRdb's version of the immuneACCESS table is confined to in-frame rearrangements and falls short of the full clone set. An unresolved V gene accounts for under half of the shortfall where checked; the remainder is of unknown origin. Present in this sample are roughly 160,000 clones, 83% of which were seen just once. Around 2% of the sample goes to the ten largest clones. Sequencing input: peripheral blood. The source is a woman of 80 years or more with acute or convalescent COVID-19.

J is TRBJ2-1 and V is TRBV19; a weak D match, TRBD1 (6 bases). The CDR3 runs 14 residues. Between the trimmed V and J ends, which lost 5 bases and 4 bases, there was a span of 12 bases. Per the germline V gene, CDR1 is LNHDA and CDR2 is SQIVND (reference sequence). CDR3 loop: CASSPMTGYNEQFF. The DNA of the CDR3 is TGTGCCAGTAGTCCGATGACAGGATACAATGAGCAGTTCTTC. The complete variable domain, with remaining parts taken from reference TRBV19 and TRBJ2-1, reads DGGITQSPKYLFRKEGQNVTLSCEQNLNHDAMYWYRQDPGQGLRLIYYSQIVNDFQKGDIAEGYSVSREKKESFPLTVTSAQKNPTAFYLCASSPMTGYNEQFFGPGTRLTVL.

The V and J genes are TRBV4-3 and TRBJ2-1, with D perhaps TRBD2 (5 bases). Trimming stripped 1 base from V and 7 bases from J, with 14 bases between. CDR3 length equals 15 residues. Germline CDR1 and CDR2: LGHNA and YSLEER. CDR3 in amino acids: CASSQVAGGRNEQFF. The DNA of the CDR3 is TGCGCCAGCAGCCAAGTGGCCGGAGGTAGGAATGAGCAGTTCTTC.

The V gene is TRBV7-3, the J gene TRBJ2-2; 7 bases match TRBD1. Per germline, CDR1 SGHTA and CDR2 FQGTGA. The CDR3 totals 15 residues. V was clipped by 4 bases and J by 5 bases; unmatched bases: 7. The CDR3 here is CASSSRQGSTGELFF. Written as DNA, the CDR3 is TGTGCCAGCAGCTCCCGACAGGGCTCAACCGGGGAGCTGTTTTTT.

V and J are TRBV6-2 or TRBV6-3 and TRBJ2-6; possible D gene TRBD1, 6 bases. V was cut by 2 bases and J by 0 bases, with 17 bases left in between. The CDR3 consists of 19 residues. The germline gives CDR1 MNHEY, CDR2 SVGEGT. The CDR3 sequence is CASSYTHRVSGSGANVLTF. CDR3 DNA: TGTGCCAGCAGTTACACCCACAGGGTATCAGGCTCTGGGGCCAACGTCCTGACTTTC.

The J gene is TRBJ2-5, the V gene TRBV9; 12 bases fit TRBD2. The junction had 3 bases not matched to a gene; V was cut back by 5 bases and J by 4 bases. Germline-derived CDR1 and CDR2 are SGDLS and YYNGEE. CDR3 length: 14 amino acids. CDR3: CASSLAGGAETQYF. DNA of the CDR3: TGTGCCAGCAGTCTAGCGGGAGGGGCAGAGACCCAGTACTTC.

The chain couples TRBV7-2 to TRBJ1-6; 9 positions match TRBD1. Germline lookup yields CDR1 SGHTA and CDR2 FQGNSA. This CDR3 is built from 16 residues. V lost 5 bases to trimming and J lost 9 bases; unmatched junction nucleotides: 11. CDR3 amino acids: CASSLLQGATGSPLHF. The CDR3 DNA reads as TGTGCCAGCAGCCTTCTACAGGGGGCGACGGGTTCACCCCTCCACTTT.

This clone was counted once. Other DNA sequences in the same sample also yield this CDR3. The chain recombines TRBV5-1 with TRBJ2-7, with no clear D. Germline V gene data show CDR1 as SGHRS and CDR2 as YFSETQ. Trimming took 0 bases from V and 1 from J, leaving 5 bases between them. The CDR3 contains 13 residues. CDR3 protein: CASSLAGSYEQYF. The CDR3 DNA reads TGCGCCAGCAGCTTGGCCGGGTCCTACGAGCAGTACTTC.

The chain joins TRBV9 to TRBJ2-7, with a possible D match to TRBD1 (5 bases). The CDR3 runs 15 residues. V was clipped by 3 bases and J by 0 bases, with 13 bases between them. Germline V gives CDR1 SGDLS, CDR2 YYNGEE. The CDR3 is CASSEHRPLSYEQYF. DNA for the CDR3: TGTGCCAGCAGCGAACACAGGCCTCTCTCCTACGAGCAGTACTTC.

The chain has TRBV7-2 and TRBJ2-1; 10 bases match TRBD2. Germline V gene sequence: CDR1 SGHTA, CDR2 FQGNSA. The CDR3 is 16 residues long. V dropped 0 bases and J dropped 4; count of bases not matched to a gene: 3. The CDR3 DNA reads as TGTGCCAGCAGCTTAGCCCCTAGCGGGGGTTACAATGAGCAGTTCTTC. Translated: CASSLAPSGGYNEQFF.

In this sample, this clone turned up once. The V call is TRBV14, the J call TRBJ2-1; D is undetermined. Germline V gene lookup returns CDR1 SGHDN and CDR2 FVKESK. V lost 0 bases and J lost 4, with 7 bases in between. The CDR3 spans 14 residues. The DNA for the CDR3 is TGTGCCAGCAGCCAAGACAGTATTTACAATGAGCAGTTCTTC. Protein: CASSQDSIYNEQFF.

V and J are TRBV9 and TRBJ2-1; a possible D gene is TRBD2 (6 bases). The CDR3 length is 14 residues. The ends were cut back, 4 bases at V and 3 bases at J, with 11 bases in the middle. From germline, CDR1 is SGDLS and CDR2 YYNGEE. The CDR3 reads CASSKGLDYNEQFF. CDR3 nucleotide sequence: TGTGCCAGCAGCAAGGGACTGGACTACAATGAGCAGTTCTTC.

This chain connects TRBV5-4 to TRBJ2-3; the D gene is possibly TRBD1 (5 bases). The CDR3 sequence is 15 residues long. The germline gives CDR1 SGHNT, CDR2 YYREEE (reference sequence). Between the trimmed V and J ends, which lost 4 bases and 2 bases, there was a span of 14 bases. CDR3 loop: CASSQDSYPTDTQYF. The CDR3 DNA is TGTGCCAGCAGCCAAGACAGCTACCCCACAGATACGCAGTATTTT. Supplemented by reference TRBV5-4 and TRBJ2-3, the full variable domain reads ETGVTQSPTHLIKTRGQQVTLRCSSQSGHNTVSWYQQALGQGPQFIFQYYREEENGRGNFPPRFSGLQFPNYSSELNVNALELDDSALYLCASSQDSYPTDTQYFGPGTRLTVL.

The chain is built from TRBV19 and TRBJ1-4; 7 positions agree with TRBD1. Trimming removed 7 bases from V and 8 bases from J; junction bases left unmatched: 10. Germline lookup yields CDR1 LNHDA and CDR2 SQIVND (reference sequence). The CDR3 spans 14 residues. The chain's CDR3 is CASNPDRLQEKLFF. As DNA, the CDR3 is TGTGCCAGTAATCCGGACAGGCTTCAGGAAAAACTGTTTTTT.

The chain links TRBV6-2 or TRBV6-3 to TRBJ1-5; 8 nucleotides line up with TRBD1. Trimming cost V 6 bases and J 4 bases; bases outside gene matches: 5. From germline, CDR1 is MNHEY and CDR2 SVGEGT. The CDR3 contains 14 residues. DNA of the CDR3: TGTGCCAGCAGCCGACAGGGGATTAATCAGCCCCAGCATTTT. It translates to CASSRQGINQPQHF.

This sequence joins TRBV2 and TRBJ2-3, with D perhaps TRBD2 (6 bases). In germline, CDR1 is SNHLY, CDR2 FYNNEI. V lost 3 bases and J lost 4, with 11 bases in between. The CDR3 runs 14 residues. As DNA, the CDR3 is TGTGCCAGCAGTGACCGGGACTGGGCAGATACGCAGTATTTT. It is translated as CASSDRDWADTQYF.

The CDR3 spells CSVAMSFSAEAFF. The CDR3 region has the DNA TGCAGCGTCGCAATGTCGTTTAGCGCTGAAGCTTTCTTT. The J gene is TRBJ1-1, the V gene TRBV29-1; no clear D gene. The CDR3 runs 13 residues. The germline V gene encodes CDR1 SQVTM and CDR2 ANQGSEA. V was cut by 6 bases and J by 6 bases, with 17 bases left in between.

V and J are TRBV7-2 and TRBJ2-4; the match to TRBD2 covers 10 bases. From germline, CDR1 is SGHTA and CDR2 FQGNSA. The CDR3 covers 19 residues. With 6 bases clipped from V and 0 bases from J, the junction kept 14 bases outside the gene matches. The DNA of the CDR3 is TGTGCCAGCAGTCTTCGGACTCTTAGCGGGGGGTCAGCCAAAAACATTCAGTACTTC. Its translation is CASSLRTLSGGSAKNIQYF.

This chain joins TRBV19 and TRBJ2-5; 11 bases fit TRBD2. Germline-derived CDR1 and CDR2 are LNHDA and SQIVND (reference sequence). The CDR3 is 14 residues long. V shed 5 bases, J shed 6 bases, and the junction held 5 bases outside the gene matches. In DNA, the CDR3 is TGTGCCAGTAGTCCACTAGCGGGGGAAAAGACCCAGTACTTC. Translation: CASSPLAGEKTQYF. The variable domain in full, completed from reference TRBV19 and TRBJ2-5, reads DGGITQSPKYLFRKEGQNVTLSCEQNLNHDAMYWYRQDPGQGLRLIYYSQIVNDFQKGDIAEGYSVSREKKESFPLTVTSAQKNPTAFYLCASSPLAGEKTQYFGPGTRLLVL.

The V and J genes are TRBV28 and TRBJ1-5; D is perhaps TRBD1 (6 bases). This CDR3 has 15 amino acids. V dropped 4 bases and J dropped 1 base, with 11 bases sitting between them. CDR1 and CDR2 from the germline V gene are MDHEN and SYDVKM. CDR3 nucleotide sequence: TGTGCCAGCAGTTCCACAGGGATAAGCAATCAGCCCCAGCATTTT. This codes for CASSSTGISNQPQHF.

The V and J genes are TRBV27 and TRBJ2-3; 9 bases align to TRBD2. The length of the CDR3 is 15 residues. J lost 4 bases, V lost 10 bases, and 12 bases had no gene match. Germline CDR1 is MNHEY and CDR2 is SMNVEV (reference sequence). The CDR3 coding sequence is TGTGCCACTAGACGCGGGGGGGCGCGCTCAGATACGCAGTATTTT. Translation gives CATRRGGARSDTQYF.

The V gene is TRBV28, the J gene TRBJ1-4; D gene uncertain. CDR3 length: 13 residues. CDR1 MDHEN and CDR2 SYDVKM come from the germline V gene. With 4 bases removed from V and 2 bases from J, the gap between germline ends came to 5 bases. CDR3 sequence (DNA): TGTGCCAGCAGTTCCCAGACTAATGAAAAACTGTTTTTT. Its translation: CASSSQTNEKLFF.